This T cell receptor beta chain was sequenced during a study of T-cell reconstitution after alpha-beta-depleted transplantation in children. Notes on the study in general: Several hundred graft clones that had expanded were reportedly the source of alpha-beta T cells about two months after transplant.

Notes on this clonotype: What it binds is not known.

Preparation of the TCRbeta library used unique molecular identifiers. TCRdb re-derived calls from the PCR reads in MiXCR, one entry per CDR3 protein. The sample records approximately 89,000 distinct CDR3 sequences, 15% to 17% being singletons. Trimming shortened V by 6 bases and J by 3 bases, and 13 bases separated the two germline ends. Germline CDR1 SGHKS, CDR2 YYEKEE (reference sequence). The CDR3 runs to 14 residues. This TCR was recovered from a male patient aged 2 to 9 who had a stem cell transplant for acute lymphoblastic leukemia, so the T cells may come from the graft donor. The sequences come from PBMCs, mostly from graft donor cells, collected 180 days after TCRalphabeta/CD19-depleted stem cell transplant. This chain joins TRBV5-5 and TRBJ1-5; D not certain. In DNA form, the CDR3 reads TGTGCCAGCAACGCCGAGGTGGACAATCAGCCCCAGCATTTT. Translation: CASNAEVDNQPQHF.